Below are 6 T cell receptor beta chains sequenced from a single sample in a study of T cells in Graves' hyperthyroidism and ophthalmopathy. Amplified TCR beta CDR3 regions derived from RNA transcripts. HTBI primers were the set used in a first-round RT-PCR of the TCR CDR3. TCRdb fed the multiplex PCR reads into MiXCR, producing one record per CDR3 protein. The sample includes a few hundred thousand distinct CDR3 sequences, approximately 13% seen only once; the top ten take 9.2%. What was sequenced was blood. These receptors all come from a woman aged 18-29 years with Graves' hyperthyroidism.

The rearrangement uses TRBV27 and TRBJ2-3; D possibly uses TRBD1 or TRBD2 (5 bases each). The CDR3 extends over 14 amino acids. Germline V lookup: CDR1 MNHEY, CDR2 SMNVEV (reference sequence). Trimming removed 6 bases from V and 5 bases from J, with 15 bases in between. CDR3 nucleotides: TGTGCCAGCAGCACCGGGACCCCGGGAGATACGCAGTATTTT. Protein product: CASSTGTPGDTQYF.

This clonotype showed up many times. For the CDR3, the DNA is TGCGCCAGCAGCTTGAGACAGGGGGTAGGCGGCTACACCTTC. It encodes CASSLRQGVGGYTF. The rearrangement uses TRBV5-1 and TRBJ1-2; TRBD1 agrees at 9 bases. V gave up 1 base and J gave up 8 bases; unmatched junction bases: 6. In germline, CDR1 is SGHRS, CDR2 YFSETQ. The CDR3 covers 14 residues. The variable domain in full, with the rest retrieved from reference TRBV5-1 and TRBJ1-2, is KAGVTQTPRYLIKTRGQQVTLSCSPISGHRSVSWYQQTPGQGLQFLFEYFSETQRNKGNFPGRFSGRQFSNSRSEMNVSTLELGDSALYLCASSLRQGVGGYTFGSGTRLTVV.

V gene TRBV9 combines with J gene TRBJ1-1; 7 bases line up with TRBD1. V gave up 3 bases and J gave up 8 bases; unmatched junction bases: 4. There are 12 residues in the CDR3. Germline lookup yields CDR1 SGDLS and CDR2 YYNGEE. Here the CDR3 reads CASSALGQEAFF. The DNA for the CDR3 is TGTGCCAGCAGCGCCCTGGGACAGGAAGCTTTCTTT.

Concerning this clonotype itself: A junction end diverges from the germline sequence, so it may reflect a read error. V usage is TRBV11-2 and J usage is TRBJ2-1; 7 nucleotides line up with TRBD2. This CDR3 has 15 amino acids. Germline CDR1 SGHAT, CDR2 FQNNGV. The CDR3 is CASTPDAGALNEQFF. CDR3 coding DNA: TGCGCCAGCACCCCGGACGCGGGAGCCTTGAATGAGCAGTTCTTC.

This clonotype came up many times. The chain uses TRBV12-3 or TRBV12-4 and TRBJ1-2; 9 bases line up with TRBD1. This CDR3 is 15 amino acids long. Losses at the gene ends were 5 bases for V and 4 bases for J; bases not matched to a gene: 8. As DNA, the CDR3 is TGTGCCAGCAGTCCAGCCGGGACAGGGTCCTATGGCTACACCTTC. This sequence encodes CASSPAGTGSYGYTF.

This clonotype has ten or more counts. The chain has TRBV5-6 and TRBJ1-3; D ambiguous. Germline V CDR1 and CDR2: SGHDT, YYEEEE. This CDR3 has 15 amino acids. Trimming removed 2 bases at V and 0 bases at J, with 9 bases between. Here the CDR3 DNA reads TGTGCCAGCAGCTTTCAGCCGATCTCTGGAAACACCATATATTTT. It translates to CASSFQPISGNTIYF.